This TCR beta chain was sequenced during a study of T-cell memory formation after mild COVID-19. Study-wide background: Most TCR clusters belonged to a single donor.

The CDR3 extends over 13 amino acids. Trimming took 4 bases from V and 6 from J, leaving 11 bases between them. Germline-derived CDR1 and CDR2 are ENHRY and SYGVKD. Via MiXCR, TCRdb re-called the 5' RACE reads, giving one row per CDR3 protein. The profile shows approximately 580,000 distinct CDR3 sequences, 20% of them singletons. The gene calls are TRBV10-3 and TRBJ2-3; D is perhaps TRBD2 (6 bases). The sequenced material came from PBMCs or a T cell subset sorted from them (not recorded which). The sequence came from an adult woman who had mild COVID-19 (a few samples of this study predate the infection). Cell type and time point are not known. The CDR3 sequence is CAISAGVEDTQYF. The CDR3 nucleotides are TGTGCCATCAGTGCGGGGGTGGAGGATACGCAGTATTTT.